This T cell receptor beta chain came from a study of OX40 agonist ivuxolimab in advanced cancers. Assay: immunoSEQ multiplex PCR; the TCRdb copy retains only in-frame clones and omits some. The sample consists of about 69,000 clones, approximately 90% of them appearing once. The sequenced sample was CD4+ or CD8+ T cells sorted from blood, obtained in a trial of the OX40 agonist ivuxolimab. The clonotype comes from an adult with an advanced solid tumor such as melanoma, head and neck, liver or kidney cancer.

The CDR3 bases are TGTGCCAGCAGCCCTAGCCCGGGACGTAATTCACCCCTCCACTTT. Amino acids: CASSPSPGRNSPLHF. The V gene is TRBV7-2, the J gene TRBJ1-6, with D perhaps matching TRBD1 (5 bases). The V gene's germline CDR1 is SGHTA and CDR2 FQGNSA. CDR3 length equals 15 residues. V lost 5 bases to trimming and J lost 6 bases, with 14 bases between them.